This T cell receptor (beta chain) was retrieved from a study of blood T cells in healthy people across ages. A second PCR of roughly 7 to 11 cycles used a sample-barcoded 5' primer and a J-beta primer mix. One entry per CDR3 protein, called by TCRdb with MiXCR from the 5' RACE reads. Among over a million distinct CDR3 sequences listed, around 59% were seen once. Trimming stripped 6 bases from V and 4 bases from J, with 10 bases between. The CDR3 totals 12 residues. Caucasian, healthy and from Russia, the donors were aged between about 6 and 90. A word on this clonotype: Antigen unknown.

Study-wide points: Strong correlation linked observed beta diversity and percent naive T cells. Diversity of TCR beta per million T cells declined in a roughly linear way with age.

The chain links TRBV12-3 or TRBV12-4 to TRBJ2-7, with D perhaps TRBD2 (5 bases). The sequencing input was blood. The origin of this receptor is a man between 18 and 35 years old in good health. CDR3 bases: TGTGCCAGCAGGTTCGAGGGTTACGAGCAGTACTTC. As protein: CASRFEGYEQYF.